Below are 18 T cell receptor beta chains sequenced from a single sample in a study of CD8+ T cells in alopecia areata. As for treatment: oral pan-JAK inhibitor, 5-10 mg twice daily. Following RNA extraction, reverse transcription yielded cDNA that acted as the sequencing template. The protocol was immunoSEQ multiplex PCR, while the TCRdb copy is restricted to in-frame clones and leaves out a portion. Of about 190,000 clones in the sample, 55% to 70% are singletons; the top ten hold roughly 0.7%. The material was CD4+ T cells sorted from blood, obtained at week 4, from a patient treated with tofacitinib. These receptors originate from a human donor with alopecia areata.

The rearrangement joins TRBV10-3 to TRBJ2-4; 11 nucleotides align to TRBD2. The CDR3 is 16 amino acids. Losses at the gene ends were 4 bases for V and 2 bases for J; bases not matched to a gene: 4. The germline CDR1 and CDR2 sequences are ENHRY and SYGVKD. In nucleotides, the CDR3 is TGTGCCATCAGTGGGGGGACTAGCGGATCCAAAAACATTCAGTACTTC. Amino acid sequence: CAISGGTSGSKNIQYF.

This chain uses TRBV6-6 with TRBJ2-5; D remains unclear. Germline V gives CDR1 MNHNY, CDR2 SVGAGI (reference sequence). Trimming left V 4 bases short and J 5 bases short, with 14 bases between. This CDR3 contains 14 residues. The CDR3 region is CASSFPGSEETQYF. For the CDR3, the DNA is TGTGCCAGCAGTTTCCCCGGGTCGGAGGAGACCCAGTACTTC.

The chain links TRBV7-2 to TRBJ1-2; D gene ambiguous. The CDR3 runs to 14 residues. Trimming pared 3 bases from V and 0 bases from J, leaving 8 bases between. Germline CDR1 is SGHTA and CDR2 is FQGNSA. The CDR3 coding sequence is TGTGCCAGCAGCTTGGACGGGACTAACTATGGCTACACCTTC. Its translation is CASSLDGTNYGYTF.

This clone was detected only a few times. The J gene is TRBJ2-1, the V gene TRBV15; possibly TRBD2 for D (6 bases). Trimming left V 1 base short and J 4 bases short, with 11 bases between. This CDR3 has 15 residues. Germline CDR1 and CDR2: LNHNV and YYDKDF (reference sequence). The CDR3 protein is CATSRGLDQYNEQFF. The CDR3 region has the DNA TGTGCCACCAGCAGAGGACTAGATCAGTACAATGAGCAGTTCTTC.

Here the CDR3 DNA reads TGTGCCAGCAGCTTGGCCGTCGGGGGCAATGAGCAGTTCTTC. Translated, it gives CASSLAVGGNEQFF. V is TRBV11-2 and J is TRBJ2-1; D possibly corresponds to TRBD2 (6 bases). Trimming removed 3 bases at V and 6 bases at J, with 12 bases between. The CDR3 runs to 14 residues. Germline V gene data show CDR1 as SGHAT and CDR2 as FQNNGV.

This clone was detected only a few times. The V call is TRBV28, the J call TRBJ1-1; D gene ambiguous. This CDR3 comprises 11 residues. Germline CDR1 reads MDHEN; CDR2 reads SYDVKM. V was clipped by 3 bases and J by 5 bases, with 4 bases between them. The CDR3 nucleotides read TGTGCCAGCAGTTTTAGGACTGAAGCTTTCTTT. Amino acids: CASSFRTEAFF. The variable domain in full, with the rest retrieved from reference TRBV28 and TRBJ1-1, is DVKVTQSSRYLVKRTGEKVFLECVQDMDHENMFWYRQDPGLGLRLIYFSYDVKMKEKGDIPEGYSVSREKKERFSLILESASTNQTSMYLCASSFRTEAFFGQGTRLTVV.

This clone was detected once. This chain joins TRBV4-3 and TRBJ2-7; D gene uncertain. CDR3 size: 15 residues. V lost 4 bases, J lost 1 base, and 14 bases lay in between. Germline-derived CDR1 and CDR2 are LGHNA and YSLEER. The CDR3 sequence: CASSRIIQVSYEQYF. The CDR3 nucleotides read TGCGCCAGCAGCCGGATTATTCAGGTTTCCTACGAGCAGTACTTC.

The chain combines TRBV29-1 with TRBJ2-3; D is unclear. The CDR3 contains 13 residues. V dropped 7 bases and J dropped 0 bases, with 11 bases sitting between them. Germline V CDR1 and CDR2: SQVTM, ANQGSEA. For the CDR3, the DNA is TGCAGCGGACGTGATCGAAGCACAGATACGCAGTATTTT. Protein sequence: CSGRDRSTDTQYF.

The chain recombines TRBV28 with TRBJ1-1; no clear D. V gave up 6 bases and J gave up 1 base, with 6 bases separating them. The germline V gene has CDR1 MDHEN and CDR2 SYDVKM. The CDR3 sequence is 12 residues long. CDR3 sequence reads: CASREGNTEAFF. In DNA, the CDR3 is TGTGCCAGCAGGGAAGGGAACACTGAAGCTTTCTTT.

CDR3 region: CASSLVTAGTGVETQYF. CDR3 sequence (DNA): TGCGCCAGCAGCTTAGTTACCGCCGGGACAGGAGTGGAGACCCAGTACTTC. The V call is TRBV5-1, the J call TRBJ2-5; 8 bases align to TRBD1. V dropped 2 bases and J dropped 5; count of bases not matched to a gene: 14. Germline CDR1 and CDR2: SGHRS and YFSETQ. The CDR3 length is 17 residues.

This clone is a singleton in its sample. In the same sample, other DNA sequences code for this CDR3. V and J are TRBV30 and TRBJ1-3, with no clear D. CDR1 GTSNPN and CDR2 SVGIG come from the germline V gene (reference sequence). There are 12 residues in the CDR3. V lost 4 bases, J lost 1 base, and 5 bases lay in between. The CDR3 is CAWKSSGNTIYF. The CDR3 bases are TGTGCCTGGAAGAGTTCTGGAAACACCATATATTTT. The full variable domain, completed using reference TRBV30 and TRBJ1-3, is SQTIHQWPATLVQPVGSPLSLECTVEGTSNPNLYWYRQAAGRGLQLLFYSVGIGQISSEVPQNLSASRPQDRQFILSSKKLLLSDSGFYLCAWKSSGNTIYFGEGSWLTVV.

The rearrangement joins TRBV11-2 to TRBJ2-5; TRBD2 aligns across 8 bases. The CDR3 is 14 amino acids. The ends lost 3 bases at V and 1 base at J; junction bases unmatched: 1. From germline, CDR1 is SGHAT and CDR2 FQNNGV. The CDR3 region is CASSFTSGQETQYF. The CDR3 DNA reads TGTGCCAGCAGCTTCACTAGCGGCCAAGAGACCCAGTACTTC.

The chain uses TRBV27 and TRBJ1-2; TRBD1 is a possible D gene (6 bases). Germline CDR1 MNHEY, CDR2 SMNVEV (reference sequence). V was cut by 3 bases and J by 7 bases, with 15 bases left in between. This CDR3 spans 14 amino acids. The CDR3 loop reads CASSFRGGRGGYTF. The CDR3 nucleotides read TGTGCCAGCAGTTTCCGTGGGGGGCGCGGTGGCTACACCTTC.

J is TRBJ2-1 and V is TRBV30; weak D call: TRBD1 (5 bases). CDR1 GTSNPN and CDR2 SVGIG come from the germline V gene (reference sequence). The germline V and J ends were trimmed by 4 bases and 13 bases, with 14 bases remaining between them. The CDR3 sequence is 11 residues long. The DNA for the CDR3 is TGTGCCTGGACCGCCGACAGCGTTCAGTTCTTC. Its protein is CAWTADSVQFF. The full variable domain, completed using reference TRBV30 and TRBJ2-1, is SQTIHQWPATLVQPVGSPLSLECTVEGTSNPNLYWYRQAAGRGLQLLFYSVGIGQISSEVPQNLSASRPQDRQFILSSKKLLLSDSGFYLCAWTADSVQFFGPGTRLTVL.

The chain joins TRBV10-3 to TRBJ2-2; maybe TRBD2 (5 bases). V was cut by 4 bases and J by 7 bases, with 10 bases left in between. Germline CDR1 is ENHRY and CDR2 is SYGVKD. The CDR3 spans 13 residues. In DNA form, the CDR3 reads TGTGCCATCAGTGTTACAGAGGGCGGGGAGCTGTTTTTT. Translating it yields CAISVTEGGELFF.

The chain is built from TRBV28 and TRBJ2-1; no definite D call. Germline assignment: CDR1 MDHEN and CDR2 SYDVKM. The V gene lost 6 bases and the J gene lost 9 bases, with 12 bases spanning the gap. This CDR3 region has 12 residues. The DNA for the CDR3 is TGTGCCAGCAGCCGCCGAAGTGGTGAGCAGTTCTTC. Encoded protein: CASSRRSGEQFF.

The rearrangement links TRBV29-1 to TRBJ2-1; weak D call: TRBD1 (5 bases). The V end lost 0 bases, the J end lost 12 bases, and 18 bases lay between the germline ends. The CDR3 sequence is 14 residues long. CDR1 is SQVTM, CDR2 ANQGSEA, per germline. The CDR3 region is CSVEDRSSTAGQFF. As DNA, the CDR3 is TGCAGCGTTGAAGATCGATCTTCGACAGCCGGGCAGTTCTTC.

This clone has a single count. The J gene is TRBJ2-5, the V gene TRBV7-9; D is undetermined. The germline gives CDR1 SEHNR, CDR2 FQNEAQ (reference sequence). This CDR3 has 12 amino acids. V dropped 3 bases and J dropped 7 bases, with 9 bases sitting between them. DNA of the CDR3: TGTGCCAGCAGCTTGCCTTTGGGGACCCAGTACTTC. Protein: CASSLPLGTQYF.